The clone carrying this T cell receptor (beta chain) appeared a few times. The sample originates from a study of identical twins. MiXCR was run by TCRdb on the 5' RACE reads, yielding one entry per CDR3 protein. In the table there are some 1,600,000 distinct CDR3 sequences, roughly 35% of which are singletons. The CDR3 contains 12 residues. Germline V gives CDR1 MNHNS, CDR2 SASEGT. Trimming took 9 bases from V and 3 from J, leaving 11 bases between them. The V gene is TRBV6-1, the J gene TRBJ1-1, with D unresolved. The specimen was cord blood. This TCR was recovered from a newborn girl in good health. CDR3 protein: CASSPADTEAFF. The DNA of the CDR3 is TGTGCCAGTTCTCCGGCGGACACTGAAGCTTTCTTT.